This T cell receptor beta chain emerged from a study of T cell responses to AZD1222 COVID-19 vaccine. Second-dose recipients at about 4 or about 12 weeks were treated as one pooled group. Study results and caveats: There were vaccine-associated CD4 TCRs across spike, dominant at 160-218 and 743-854.

Profiling relied on immunoSEQ multiplex PCR, and the TCRdb table lists in-frame clones only, not all of them. The sample has tens of thousands of clones, about 90% seen once. Only one count was recorded for this clone. Antigen specificity is unknown. This clonotype was obtained from an adult who received the AZD1222 COVID-19 vaccine. Sequencing was performed on peripheral blood, taken 28 days after the second AZD1222 dose.

CDR3 protein: CASSLFFGGTGTSGANVLTF. CDR3 nucleotide sequence: TGTGCCAGCAGTTTATTCTTTGGAGGGACAGGGACTTCTGGGGCCAACGTCCTGACTTTC. V and J are TRBV27 and TRBJ2-6; 9 bases match TRBD1. CDR1 is MNHEY and CDR2 is SMNVEV in the germline V gene (reference sequence). The trim removed 1 base at V and 1 base at J, leaving 11 bases unmatched. CDR3 length: 20 residues.